This T cell receptor (beta chain) was observed in a study of T cell responses to AZD1222 COVID-19 vaccine. Concerning this clone itself: Its target is not known. An end of the junction does not agree with germline; a read error may underlie this.

Whole-study findings and limits: Distributed over spike, vaccine-associated CD4 TCRs predominated at 160-218 and 743-854.

TCRdb's table, derived via immunoSEQ multiplex PCR, lists solely in-frame clones and lacks some. In the table there are 55,000 to 70,000 clones, about 91% of which are singletons. The starting material was peripheral blood, obtained 28 days after the second AZD1222 dose. This receptor was identified in an adult who received the AZD1222 COVID-19 vaccine.

CDR3 DNA: TGTGCCAGCTCACCGAAGACAGGGTGGGCCTTC. Translating gives CASSPKTGWAF. V gene TRBV18 combines with J gene TRBJ1-2; TRBD1 aligns across 7 bases. The CDR3 contains 11 residues. Germline CDR1 KGHSH, CDR2 LQKENI.